A single sample is the source of the 26 T cell receptor beta chains below, sequenced in a study of blood T cells in healthy people across ages. A second PCR of roughly 7 to 11 cycles used a sample-barcoded 5' primer and a J-beta primer mix. TCRdb ran MiXCR on the 5' RACE reads and lists one entry per CDR3 protein. This sample carries roughly 680,000 distinct CDR3 sequences, around 20% of them seen once, and the ten largest clones take approximately 3.7%. Sequencing was carried out using blood. The source is a man aged 70-80 years in good health.

This clonotype was seen more than once but under ten times. The V and J genes are TRBV2 and TRBJ2-7; 8 bases match TRBD1. The CDR3 is 13 residues long. J was trimmed by 7 bases and V by 6 bases; bases with no gene match: 8. Germline V gene data show CDR1 as SNHLY and CDR2 as FYNNEI. In nucleotides, the CDR3 is TGTGCCAGCAGGGAACGGACAGGGTGGGAGCAGTACTTC. It encodes CASRERTGWEQYF. Supplemented by reference TRBV2 and TRBJ2-7, the full variable domain reads EPEVTQTPSHQVTQMGQEVILRCVPISNHLYFYWYRQILGQKVEFLVSFYNNEISEKSEIFDDQFSVERPDGSNFTLKIRSTKLEDSAMYFCASRERTGWEQYFGPGTRLTVT.

J is TRBJ2-5 and V is TRBV2; D remains ambiguous. V gave up 3 bases and J gave up 1 base, with 12 bases separating them. Germline V gene lookup returns CDR1 SNHLY and CDR2 FYNNEI. The CDR3 is 15 residues long. CDR3 DNA sequence: TGTGCCAGCAGTGACGGGCATAACACCCAAGAGACCCAGTACTTC. Translating gives CASSDGHNTQETQYF.

About this clonotype: This may be a read error, as it is one base from a much larger clone. The genes are TRBV4-2 and TRBJ1-1, with D unclear. The V end lost 2 bases, the J end lost 4 bases, and 17 bases lay between the germline ends. Germline assignment: CDR1 LGHNA and CDR2 YNFKEQ. The CDR3 has 16 residues. This chain's CDR3 is CASSQPTEQYGTEAFF. CDR3 DNA: TGTGCCAGCAGCCAACCTACCGAACAATACGGCACTGAAGCTTTCTTT.

This clonotype was observed a handful of times. One end of the junction is discordant with germline, which a read error may explain. This sequence joins TRBV13 and TRBJ2-3; 8 bases are shared with TRBD2. CDR1 and CDR2 (germline): PRHDT, FYEKMQ (reference sequence). CDR3 length: 16 residues. CDR3 region: CTSSPRGGAVTDTQYF. The CDR3 coding sequence is TGTACCAGCAGCCCCCGGGGGGGGGCAGTCACAGATACGCAGTATTTT.

This clonotype was seen a handful of times. The CDR3 is CASSLAPPDRLAGRSRGEQYF. Written as DNA, the CDR3 is TGCGCCAGCAGCTTGGCGCCTCCCGATCGACTAGCGGGGCGTTCCCGGGGCGAGCAGTACTTC. This sequence joins TRBV5-1 and TRBJ2-7; 11 nucleotides match TRBD2. Trimming at V came to 0 bases and at J to 6 bases, leaving 23 bases not matched to a gene. The CDR3 consists of 21 residues. In germline, CDR1 is SGHRS, CDR2 YFSETQ.

The table lists this clonotype with a few counts. The V call is TRBV20-1, the J call TRBJ2-5, with 8 positions matching TRBD2. Unmatched junction bases numbered 11, after V lost 6 bases and J lost 2 bases. The CDR3 runs to 15 residues. Germline CDR1 DFQATT, CDR2 SNEGSKA (reference sequence). The CDR3 nucleotides are TGCAGTGCCGCTAGAACCGGGGGGGGTCAAGAGACCCAGTACTTC. This sequence encodes CSAARTGGGQETQYF.

The table lists this clonotype with a few counts. This sequence joins TRBV3-1 and TRBJ1-2; D is unresolved. This CDR3 has 15 residues. Deletions cut 0 bases from V and 5 bases from J, with 13 bases between. The germline CDR1 and CDR2 sequences are LGHDT and YNNKEL (reference sequence). DNA for the CDR3: TGTGCCAGCAGCCAAGATTCCGGGCCTGGTTATGGCTACACCTTC. It encodes CASSQDSGPGYGYTF.

The genes are TRBV11-2 and TRBJ2-5; 8 nucleotides align to TRBD2. CDR3 length: 16 amino acids. CDR1 SGHAT and CDR2 FQNNGV come from the germline V gene. Unmatched junction bases numbered 11, after V lost 5 bases and J lost 3 bases. As DNA, the CDR3 is TGTGCCAGCAGCCCACTCCCGGGACTAGTGAAAGAGACCCAGTACTTC. Amino acids: CASSPLPGLVKETQYF.

Only a few counts were recorded for this clonotype. The chain employs TRBV7-3 and TRBJ2-5; 10 bases map to TRBD1. The DNA matches TRBJ2-1 better at its end, which makes the J call doubtful. CDR3 size: 14 residues. Germline V gives CDR1 SGHTA, CDR2 FQGTGA. CDR3 amino acids: CASSSGQGWDEQFF. Written as DNA, the CDR3 is TGTGCCAGCAGCTCGGGACAGGGGTGGGATGAGCAGTTCTTC.

The genes are TRBV3-1 and TRBJ1-3; D may be TRBD1 (5 bases). Looked up from germline, CDR1 is LGHDT and CDR2 is YNNKEL (reference sequence). V was trimmed by 3 bases and J by 7 bases, leaving 13 bases between them. The CDR3 runs to 14 residues. In DNA form, the CDR3 reads TGTGCCAGCAGCCAGGGGACCGTTTGGAACACCATATATTTT. It translates to CASSQGTVWNTIYF.

The table lists this clonotype with many counts. The CDR3 loop reads CASSTPLRSYSYNEQFF. The DNA of the CDR3 is TGTGCCAGCTCTACCCCTCTGCGGTCCTACTCCTACAATGAGCAGTTCTTC. The chain has TRBV7-9 and TRBJ2-1; D remains ambiguous. The CDR3 covers 17 residues. In germline, CDR1 is SEHNR, CDR2 FQNEAQ (reference sequence). V lost 8 bases and J lost 0, with 20 bases in between.

This clonotype occurred a few times. The chain employs TRBV12-3 or TRBV12-4 and TRBJ2-1, with D unclear. V was cut by 1 base and J by 5 bases, with 12 bases left in between. The CDR3 contains 15 residues. This CDR3 reads CASSLEPGWNNEQFF. In DNA form, the CDR3 reads TGTGCCAGCAGTTTAGAACCTGGATGGAACAATGAGCAGTTCTTC.

This clonotype was seen only a few times. This chain links TRBV7-9 with TRBJ1-2; 7 bases map to TRBD1. The V and J ends lost 1 base and 5 bases, in that order; junction bases with no gene match: 4. Looked up from germline, CDR1 is SEHNR and CDR2 is FQNEAQ (reference sequence). The length of the CDR3 is 14 residues. In nucleotides, the CDR3 is TGTGCCAGCAGCTTAGAACCAGGGGGATATGGCTACACCTTC. As protein: CASSLEPGGYGYTF.

Note on this clonotype: At one of its ends the junction is not consistent with the germline gene, which may arise from a read error. V usage is TRBV5-1 and J usage is TRBJ2-1; 11 nucleotides match TRBD1. This CDR3 has 18 amino acids. Germline lookup yields CDR1 SGHRS and CDR2 YFSETQ. The CDR3: CASSSPDVDRGRHNEQCF. CDR3 DNA: TGCGCCAGCAGCTCGCCTGATGTGGACAGGGGGCGCCACAATGAGCAGTGCTTC.

This sequence joins TRBV6-5 and TRBJ1-4; D is uncertain. Trimming removed 6 bases from V and 8 bases from J, with 16 bases in between. This CDR3 region has 14 residues. Germline V gives CDR1 MNHEY, CDR2 SVGAGI. The CDR3 DNA follows: TGTGCCAGCAGACCTAACGGGATTTGGGAAAAACTGTTTTTT. Amino acid sequence: CASRPNGIWEKLFF.

This clonotype was seen many times. The rearrangement uses TRBV24-1 and TRBJ2-3; 9 positions agree with TRBD1. V lost 3 bases, J lost 0 bases, and 9 bases stayed unmatched. Germline lookup yields CDR1 KGHDR and CDR2 SFDVKD. This CDR3 has 18 residues. DNA for the CDR3: TGTGCCACCAGTGATGGGAACAGGGGGCCCTTTAGCACAGATACGCAGTATTTT. Protein product: CATSDGNRGPFSTDTQYF.

The J gene is TRBJ2-3, the V gene TRBV20-1, with D possibly matching TRBD2 (6 bases). Trimming left V 3 bases short and J 1 base short, with 11 bases between. CDR1 and CDR2 from the germline V gene are DFQATT and SNEGSKA (reference sequence). The CDR3 extends over 14 amino acids. CDR3 loop: CSASKAGRTDTQYF. The DNA of the CDR3 is TGCAGTGCTAGTAAGGCGGGACGCACAGATACGCAGTATTTT.

The gene calls are TRBV20-1 and TRBJ1-4; D remains ambiguous. CDR3 size: 16 residues. In germline, CDR1 is DFQATT, CDR2 SNEGSKA (reference sequence). Trimming left V 7 bases short and J 2 bases short, with 20 bases between. CDR3 nucleotides: TGCAGTGTACCCTCAAGACCTGGTTCCACTAATGAAAAACTGTTTTTT. It specifies CSVPSRPGSTNEKLFF.

CDR3 bases: TGCAGTGCTAGACAGCACCTTAGCGGGAGGGCCGAAGAGACCCAGTACTTC. It translates to CSARQHLSGRAEETQYF. The V call is TRBV20-1, the J call TRBJ2-5; 11 bases match TRBD2. This CDR3 region has 17 residues. CDR1 and CDR2 (germline): DFQATT, SNEGSKA (reference sequence). V was pared by 2 bases and J by 3 bases, with 11 bases of the junction left unmatched.

The rearrangement links TRBV7-9 to TRBJ2-2; D is unclear. The CDR3 is 14 residues long. V lost 7 bases to trimming and J lost 5 bases, with 14 bases between them. CDR1 is SEHNR, CDR2 FQNEAQ, per germline (reference sequence). The CDR3 reads CASTPQDATGELFF. In nucleotides, the CDR3 is TGTGCCAGCACCCCTCAGGATGCGACCGGGGAGCTGTTTTTT.

The rearrangement links TRBV4-2 to TRBJ2-2, with 11 bases identical to TRBD2. This CDR3 is 18 amino acids long. The J segment lost 4 bases and the V segment lost 1 base, leaving 8 bases of the junction unmatched. Per germline, CDR1 LGHNA and CDR2 YNFKEQ. The CDR3 loop reads CASSQGLAGGLSTGELFF. The CDR3 bases are TGTGCCAGCAGCCAAGGTTTAGCGGGAGGGTTGAGCACCGGGGAGCTGTTTTTT.

There are many counts of this clonotype. V is TRBV20-1 and J is TRBJ2-2; D is possibly TRBD1 or TRBD2 (7 bases each). In germline, CDR1 is DFQATT, CDR2 SNEGSKA (reference sequence). V was pared by 4 bases and J by 4 bases, with 25 bases between. The CDR3 totals 18 residues. The CDR3 loop reads CSAIRGGFSGLRTGELFF. CDR3 DNA: TGCAGTGCTATCAGGGGGGGCTTTTCGGGGCTCCGCACCGGGGAGCTGTTTTTT.

In DNA, the CDR3 is TGTGCCAGCAAGAATCAGGGCGTCGGCTATGGCTACACCTTC. It codes for CASKNQGVGYGYTF. This chain links TRBV2 with TRBJ1-2, with D possibly matching TRBD1 (5 bases). Trimming pared 7 bases from V and 4 bases from J, leaving 16 bases between. Germline CDR1 SNHLY, CDR2 FYNNEI. This CDR3 is 14 amino acids long.

The rearrangement links TRBV5-1 to TRBJ2-1; 7 bases are a match to TRBD2. Per germline, CDR1 SGHRS and CDR2 YFSETQ. Unmatched junction bases numbered 12, after V lost 4 bases and J lost 8 bases. The CDR3 is made up of 15 amino acids. DNA of the CDR3: TGCGCCAGCAGCCTAACTAGCGTTGTCACCGATGAGCAGTTCTTC. Translation gives CASSLTSVVTDEQFF.

This clonotype has only a few counts. The chain is built from TRBV7-3 and TRBJ2-1; 9 bases are a match to TRBD2. Germline V CDR1 and CDR2: SGHTA, FQGTGA. The CDR3 consists of 19 residues. Trimming removed 0 bases from V and 2 bases from J; junction bases left unmatched: 11. CDR3 DNA sequence: TGTGCCAGCAGCTTAACCCCGACTAGCGGACGCAAGGCCTACAATGAGCAGTTCTTC. Translation gives CASSLTPTSGRKAYNEQFF. The full variable domain, rest sourced from reference TRBV7-3 and TRBJ2-1, is GAGVSQTPSNKVTEKGKYVELRCDPISGHTALYWYRQSLGQGPEFLIYFQGTGAADDSGLPNDRFFAVRPEGSVSTLKIQRTERGDSAVYLCASSLTPTSGRKAYNEQFFGPGTRLTVL.

In regard to this clonotype: A read error may account for a junction end that differs from germline. The V gene is TRBV5-1, the J gene TRBJ2-7; 10 positions agree with TRBD2. The CDR3 has 15 amino acids. Germline loops: CDR1 SGHRS, CDR2 YFSETQ. The chain's CDR3 is CATSFGSLAGDEQYF. CDR3 DNA sequence: TGCGCCACCAGCTTTGGATCCCTAGCGGGGGACGAGCAGTACTTC. Filled out from reference TRBV5-1 and TRBJ2-7, the complete variable domain reads KAGVTQTPRYLIKTRGQQVTLSCSPISGHRSVSWYQQTPGQGLQFLFEYFSETQRNKGNFPGRFSGRQFSNSRSEMNVSTLELGDSALYLCATSFGSLAGDEQYFGPGTRLTVT.